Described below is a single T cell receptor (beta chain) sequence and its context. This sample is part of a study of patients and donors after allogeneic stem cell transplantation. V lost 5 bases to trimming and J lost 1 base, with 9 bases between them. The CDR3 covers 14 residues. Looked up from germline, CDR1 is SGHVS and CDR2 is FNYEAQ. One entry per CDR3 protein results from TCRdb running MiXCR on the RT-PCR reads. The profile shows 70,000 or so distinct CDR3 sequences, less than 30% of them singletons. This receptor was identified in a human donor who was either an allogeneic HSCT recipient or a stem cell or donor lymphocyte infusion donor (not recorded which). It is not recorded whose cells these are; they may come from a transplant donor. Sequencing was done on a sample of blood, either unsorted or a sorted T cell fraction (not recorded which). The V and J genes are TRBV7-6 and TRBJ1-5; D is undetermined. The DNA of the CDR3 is TGTGCCAGCAGCCCACCGGGGAGCAATCAGCCCCAGCATTTT. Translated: CASSPPGSNQPQHF.